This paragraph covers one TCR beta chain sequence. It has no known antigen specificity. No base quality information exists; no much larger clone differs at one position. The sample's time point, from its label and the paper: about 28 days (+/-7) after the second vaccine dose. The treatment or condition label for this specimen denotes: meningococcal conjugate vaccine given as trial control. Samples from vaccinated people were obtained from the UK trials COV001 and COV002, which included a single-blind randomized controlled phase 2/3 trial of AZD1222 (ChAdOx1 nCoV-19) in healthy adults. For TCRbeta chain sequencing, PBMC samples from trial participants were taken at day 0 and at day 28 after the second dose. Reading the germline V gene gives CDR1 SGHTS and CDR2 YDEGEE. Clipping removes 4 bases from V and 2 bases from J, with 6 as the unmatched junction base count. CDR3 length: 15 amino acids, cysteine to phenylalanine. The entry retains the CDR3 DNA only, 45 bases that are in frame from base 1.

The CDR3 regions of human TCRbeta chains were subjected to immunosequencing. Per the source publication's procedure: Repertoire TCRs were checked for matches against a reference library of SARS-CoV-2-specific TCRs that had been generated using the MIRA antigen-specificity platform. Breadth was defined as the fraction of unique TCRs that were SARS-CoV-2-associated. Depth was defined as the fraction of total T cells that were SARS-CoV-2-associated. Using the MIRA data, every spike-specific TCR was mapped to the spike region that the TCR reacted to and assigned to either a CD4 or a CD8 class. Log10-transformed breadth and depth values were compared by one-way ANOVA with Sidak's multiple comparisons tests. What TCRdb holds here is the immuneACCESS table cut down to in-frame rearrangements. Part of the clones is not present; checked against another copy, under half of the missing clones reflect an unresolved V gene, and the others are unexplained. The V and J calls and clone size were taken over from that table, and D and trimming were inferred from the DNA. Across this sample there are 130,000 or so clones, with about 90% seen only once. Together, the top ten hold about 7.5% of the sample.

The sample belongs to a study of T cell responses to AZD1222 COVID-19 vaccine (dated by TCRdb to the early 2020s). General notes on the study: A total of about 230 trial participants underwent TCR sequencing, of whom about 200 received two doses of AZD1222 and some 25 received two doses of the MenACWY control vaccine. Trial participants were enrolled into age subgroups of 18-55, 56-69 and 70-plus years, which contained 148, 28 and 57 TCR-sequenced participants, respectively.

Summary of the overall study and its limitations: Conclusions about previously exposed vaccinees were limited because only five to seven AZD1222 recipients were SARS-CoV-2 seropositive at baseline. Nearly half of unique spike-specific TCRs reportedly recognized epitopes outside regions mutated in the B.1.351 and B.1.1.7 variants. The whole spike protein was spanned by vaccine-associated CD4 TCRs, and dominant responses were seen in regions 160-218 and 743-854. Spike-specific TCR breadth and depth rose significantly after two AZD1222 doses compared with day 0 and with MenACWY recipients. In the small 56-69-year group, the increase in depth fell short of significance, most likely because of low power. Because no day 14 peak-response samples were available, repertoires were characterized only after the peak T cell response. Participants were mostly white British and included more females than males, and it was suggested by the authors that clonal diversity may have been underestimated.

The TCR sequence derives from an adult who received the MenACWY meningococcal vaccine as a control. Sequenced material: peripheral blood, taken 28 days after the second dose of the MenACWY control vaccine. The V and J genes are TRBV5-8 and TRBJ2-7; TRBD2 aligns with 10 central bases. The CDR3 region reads CASSLPGLATYEQYF. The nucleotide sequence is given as TGTGCCAGCAGCCTACCGGGACTAGCGACCTACGAGCAGTACTTC.